The sequence of this TCR beta chain was determined in a study of early T cells in non-severe SARS-CoV-2 infection. About the research overall: Unsorted whole-blood RNA was sequenced in bulk, leaving chains unpaired. Findings of the study overall: Sequences matched to VDJdb favored anti-spike CD8 responses, while private and CD4 specificities were missed.

Attached unique molecular identifiers marked individual cDNA molecules. TCRdb re-derived calls from the 5' RACE reads in MiXCR, one entry per CDR3 protein. The sample includes tens of thousands of distinct CDR3 sequences, over 10% of them seen just once. J lost 6 bases, V lost 5 bases, and 4 bases had no gene match. This CDR3 spans 15 amino acids. CDR1 is PRHDT and CDR2 is FYEKMQ in the germline V gene (reference sequence). As for this clonotype: Antigen specificity is unknown.

The rearrangement links TRBV13 to TRBJ1-6; TRBD1 matches 10 bases. The TCR was taken from an adult who was a healthcare worker with PCR-confirmed SARS-CoV-2 infection or an uninfected control (not recorded which). The sequencing here drew on whole blood, taken at baseline. Here the CDR3 reads CASSTGQGVNSPLHF. The CDR3 DNA reads TGTGCCAGCAGCACAGGACAGGGGGTTAATTCACCCCTCCACTTT.